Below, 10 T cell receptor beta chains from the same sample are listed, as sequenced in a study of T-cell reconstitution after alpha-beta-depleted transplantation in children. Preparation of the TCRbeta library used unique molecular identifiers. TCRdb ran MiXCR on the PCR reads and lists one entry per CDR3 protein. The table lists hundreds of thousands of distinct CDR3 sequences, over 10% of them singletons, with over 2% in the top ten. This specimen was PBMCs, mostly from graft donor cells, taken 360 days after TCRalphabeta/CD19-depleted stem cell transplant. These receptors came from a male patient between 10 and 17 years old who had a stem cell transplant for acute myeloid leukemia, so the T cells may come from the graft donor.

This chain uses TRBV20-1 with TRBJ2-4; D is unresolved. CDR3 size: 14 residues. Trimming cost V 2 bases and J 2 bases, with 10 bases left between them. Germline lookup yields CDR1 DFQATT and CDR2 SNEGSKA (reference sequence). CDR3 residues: CSARKALTKNIQYF. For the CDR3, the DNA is TGCAGTGCTAGAAAAGCTCTAACCAAAAACATTCAGTACTTC.

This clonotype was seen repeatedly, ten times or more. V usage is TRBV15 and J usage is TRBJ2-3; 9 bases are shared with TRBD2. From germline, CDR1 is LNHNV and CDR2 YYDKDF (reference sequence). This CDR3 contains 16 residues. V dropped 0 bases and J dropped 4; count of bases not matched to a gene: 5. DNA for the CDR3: TGTGCCACCAGCAGAGAATTAGCGGGAGAGCCAGATACGCAGTATTTT. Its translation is CATSRELAGEPDTQYF.

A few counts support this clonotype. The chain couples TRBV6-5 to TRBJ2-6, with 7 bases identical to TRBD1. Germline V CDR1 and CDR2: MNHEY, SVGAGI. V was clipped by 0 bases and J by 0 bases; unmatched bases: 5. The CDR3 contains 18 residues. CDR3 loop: CASSYSGQVASGANVLTF. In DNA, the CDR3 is TGTGCCAGCAGTTACTCAGGACAGGTTGCCTCTGGGGCCAACGTCCTGACTTTC.

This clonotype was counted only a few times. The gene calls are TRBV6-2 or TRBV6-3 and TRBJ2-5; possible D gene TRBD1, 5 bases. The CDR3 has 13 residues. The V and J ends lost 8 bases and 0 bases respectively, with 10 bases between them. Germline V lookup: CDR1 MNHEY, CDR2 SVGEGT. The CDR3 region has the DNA TGTGCCAGCCAAGGGGTTTACCAAGAGACCCAGTACTTC. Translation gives CASQGVYQETQYF.

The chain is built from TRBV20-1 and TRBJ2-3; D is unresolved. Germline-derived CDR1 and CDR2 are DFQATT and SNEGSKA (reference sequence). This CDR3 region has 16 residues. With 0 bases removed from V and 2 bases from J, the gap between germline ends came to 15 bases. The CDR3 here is CSARDLLGRATDTQYF. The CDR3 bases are TGCAGTGCTAGAGATCTCCTAGGACGTGCCACAGATACGCAGTATTTT.

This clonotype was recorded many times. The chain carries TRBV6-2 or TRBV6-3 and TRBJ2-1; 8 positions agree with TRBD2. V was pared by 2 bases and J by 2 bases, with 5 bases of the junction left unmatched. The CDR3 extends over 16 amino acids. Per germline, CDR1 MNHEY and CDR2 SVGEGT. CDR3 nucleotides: TGTGCCAGCAGTTACCCGGGACTAGTCGCCTACAATGAGCAGTTCTTC. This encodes CASSYPGLVAYNEQFF.

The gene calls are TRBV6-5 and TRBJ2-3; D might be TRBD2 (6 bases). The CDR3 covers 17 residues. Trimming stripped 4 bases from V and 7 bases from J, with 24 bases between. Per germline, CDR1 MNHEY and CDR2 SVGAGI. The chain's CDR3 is CASSLMMGGGRKNTQYF. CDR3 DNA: TGTGCCAGCAGTTTGATGATGGGAGGAGGGCGAAAAAATACGCAGTATTTT.

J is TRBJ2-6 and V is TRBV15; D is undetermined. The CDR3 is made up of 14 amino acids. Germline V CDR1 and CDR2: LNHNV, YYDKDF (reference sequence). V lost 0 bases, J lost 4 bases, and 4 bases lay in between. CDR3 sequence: CATSRDSGANVLTF. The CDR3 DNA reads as TGTGCCACCAGCAGAGATAGCGGGGCCAACGTCCTGACTTTC.

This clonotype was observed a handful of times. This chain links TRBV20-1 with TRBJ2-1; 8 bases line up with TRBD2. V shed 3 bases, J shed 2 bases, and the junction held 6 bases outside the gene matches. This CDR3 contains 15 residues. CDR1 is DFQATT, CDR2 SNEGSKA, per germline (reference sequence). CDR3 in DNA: TGCAGTGCTAGGCACGCGGGAGGCCCCTACAATGAGCAGTTCTTC. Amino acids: CSARHAGGPYNEQFF.

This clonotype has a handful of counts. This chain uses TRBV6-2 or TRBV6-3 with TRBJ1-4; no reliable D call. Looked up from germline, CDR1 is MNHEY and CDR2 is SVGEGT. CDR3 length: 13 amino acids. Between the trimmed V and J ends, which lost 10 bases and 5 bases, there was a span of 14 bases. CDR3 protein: CATNLGFNEKLFF. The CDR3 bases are TGTGCCACCAACCTGGGGTTCAATGAAAAACTGTTTTTT.